Below are 26 T cell receptor beta chains sequenced from a single sample in a study of regulatory T cells in long-lasting Graves disease. Arm-PCR of CDR3 regions with iRepertoire HTBI primers generated TCR beta libraries. TCRdb ran MiXCR on the multiplex PCR reads and lists one entry per CDR3 protein. This table has a few hundred thousand distinct CDR3 sequences, over 20% appearing once. The time point denotes: persistent/refractory GD, antithyroid drugs over 5 years with positive TRAb. Extracted RNA from PBMCs served as the source of the TCR library. This material consisted of peripheral blood mononuclear cells (PBMCs), taken when the disease was refractory, from a patient treated with antithyroid drugs. These receptors came from a female donor with Graves disease.

There are a few counts of this clonotype. This rearrangement joins TRBV7-2 to TRBJ2-7; 10 positions match TRBD2. Germline trimming cut 5 bases from V and 6 bases from J; bases unmatched to any gene: 7. From germline, CDR1 is SGHTA and CDR2 FQGNSA. This CDR3 region has 14 residues. The CDR3 is CASSRLAGEGEQYF. As DNA, the CDR3 is TGTGCCAGCAGCCGCCTAGCGGGAGAAGGCGAGCAGTACTTC. The whole variable domain, filled in from reference TRBV7-2 and TRBJ2-7, reads GAGVSQSPSNKVTEKGKDVELRCDPISGHTALYWYRQSLGQGLEFLIYFQGNSAPDKSGLPSDRFSAERTGGSVSTLTIQRTQQEDSAVYLCASSRLAGEGEQYFGPGTRLTVT.

This chain connects TRBV20-1 to TRBJ2-7; no firm D call. V lost 3 bases and J 0 bases, leaving 12 bases between the germline ends. Germline CDR1 is DFQATT and CDR2 is SNEGSKA (reference sequence). The CDR3 is 14 residues long. For the CDR3, the DNA is TGCAGTGCTAGGGACGTGGCCGACTCCTACGAGCAGTACTTC. Its translation: CSARDVADSYEQYF.

This clonotype was counted ten times or more. The rearrangement links TRBV29-1 to TRBJ1-2; 7 nucleotides align to TRBD1. CDR1 and CDR2 (germline): SQVTM, ANQGSEA. This CDR3 region has 12 residues. Unmatched junction bases numbered 5, after V lost 6 bases and J lost 4 bases. CDR3 residues: CSVGGRGYGYTF. DNA of the CDR3: TGCAGCGTAGGGGGCCGAGGCTATGGCTACACCTTC.

This clonotype has at least ten counts. The chain couples TRBV6-1 to TRBJ2-2; a possible D gene is TRBD2 (5 bases). The ends were cut back, 5 bases at V and 5 bases at J, with 24 bases in the middle. In germline, CDR1 is MNHNS, CDR2 SASEGT. The CDR3 has 18 amino acids. CDR3 amino acids: CASSRILTSYEKTGELFF. The DNA of the CDR3 is TGTGCCAGCAGTCGCATCCTTACTAGTTATGAGAAGACCGGGGAGCTGTTTTTT.

A remark on this clonotype: One end of the junction is discordant with germline, which a read error may explain. The chain couples TRBV27 to TRBJ2-1; 7 bases match TRBD2. The V gene's germline CDR1 is MNHEY and CDR2 SMNVEV (reference sequence). This CDR3 contains 18 residues. CDR3 nucleotides: TGTGCCACCAGTTCAGGGAGGGTCATTATGTTCTCCTACAATGAGCAGTTCTTC. It yields the protein CATSSGRVIMFSYNEQFF.

A note on this clonotype: Possible read error: a much larger clone is one base away. J is TRBJ2-5 and V is TRBV29-1, with a weak D call TRBD1 (6 bases). Germline CDR1 is SQVTM and CDR2 is ANQGSEA. V gave up 1 base and J gave up 5 bases, with 20 bases separating them. The CDR3 runs 16 residues. Here the CDR3 reads CSVEGLDSPAYETQYF. DNA for the CDR3: TGCAGCGTTGAAGGCTTGGACAGTCCGGCTTACGAGACCCAGTACTTC.

This clonotype was counted at least ten times. The chain employs TRBV5-4 and TRBJ1-1, with D unclear. The germline gives CDR1 SGHNT, CDR2 YYREEE (reference sequence). The CDR3 has 14 residues. The germline V and J ends were trimmed by 2 bases and 1 base, with 9 bases remaining between them. The CDR3 region is CASSLGLGNTEAFF. CDR3 bases: TGTGCCAGCAGCTTAGGTTTAGGGAACACTGAAGCTTTCTTT.

This clonotype has just a few counts. The rearrangement links TRBV5-6 to TRBJ1-2, with D uncertain. Between the trimmed V and J ends, which lost 6 bases and 5 bases, there was a span of 11 bases. The CDR3 runs 12 residues. Germline V gene sequence: CDR1 SGHDT, CDR2 YYEEEE. The DNA of the CDR3 is TGTGCCAGCAAGGCAGGCGGGTATGGCTACACCTTC. Its translation: CASKAGGYGYTF.

V gene TRBV3-1 combines with J gene TRBJ2-1, with 9 bases identical to TRBD2. V gave up 6 bases and J gave up 3 bases; unmatched junction bases: 6. The V gene's germline CDR1 is LGHDT and CDR2 YNNKEL (reference sequence). The CDR3 length is 15 residues. CDR3 sequence reads: CASRPLTSGYNEQFF. The CDR3 DNA sequence: TGTGCCAGCAGACCCTTGACTAGCGGCTACAATGAGCAGTTCTTC.

V and J are TRBV5-6 and TRBJ1-1; D not certain. Looked up from germline, CDR1 is SGHDT and CDR2 is YYEEEE. The CDR3 is 13 amino acids. Trimming stripped 4 bases from V and 5 bases from J, with 12 bases between. The CDR3 DNA reads as TGTGCCAGCAGCCCCGAACCGGGTACTGAAGCTTTCTTT. Translation: CASSPEPGTEAFF.

There are a few counts of this clonotype. The gene calls are TRBV6-1 and TRBJ2-3; 11 bases are shared with TRBD2. The CDR3 has 18 amino acids. The J segment lost 1 base and the V segment lost 5 bases, leaving 11 bases of the junction unmatched. Germline V gene sequence: CDR1 MNHNS, CDR2 SASEGT. The CDR3 nucleotides read TGTGCCAGCAGTTACGACGTTAGCGGGAGGGCCGGCACAGATACGCAGTATTTT. Protein: CASSYDVSGRAGTDTQYF.

There are many counts of this clonotype. This chain joins TRBV5-6 and TRBJ2-2, with a possible D match to TRBD2 (6 bases). The germline CDR1 and CDR2 sequences are SGHDT and YYEEEE. Between the trimmed V and J ends, which lost 3 bases and 5 bases, there was a span of 14 bases. The CDR3 is made up of 15 amino acids. The DNA of the CDR3 is TGTGCCAGCAGCTCCCTGAGGGCGGGGACCGGGGAGCTGTTTTTT. Translating it yields CASSSLRAGTGELFF.

This clonotype was picked up many times. The chain combines TRBV15 with TRBJ2-7; 10 nucleotides line up with TRBD2. Germline V gives CDR1 LNHNV, CDR2 YYDKDF (reference sequence). V lost 8 bases and J lost 3; bases outside the gene matches: 10. The CDR3 runs 15 residues. The CDR3 reads CATAGGASGSYEQYF. CDR3 in DNA: TGTGCCACCGCCGGAGGGGCTAGCGGGAGCTACGAGCAGTACTTC.

This clonotype was observed at least ten times. In DNA, the CDR3 is TGTGCCGGCATCACAGGGGGCAGCTCCTACGAGCAGTACTTC. This encodes CAGITGGSSYEQYF. This chain links TRBV28 with TRBJ2-7; 9 bases are shared with TRBD1. Germline lookup yields CDR1 MDHEN and CDR2 SYDVKM. The CDR3 contains 14 residues. The junction had 8 bases not matched to a gene; V was cut back by 11 bases and J by 0 bases.

This clonotype was recorded many times. CDR3 in amino acids: CSAFSGQTEQYF. The DNA of the CDR3 is TGCAGTGCTTTCTCCGGGCAGACCGAGCAGTACTTC. J is TRBJ2-7 and V is TRBV20-1; D uncertain. Per the germline V gene, CDR1 is DFQATT and CDR2 is SNEGSKA (reference sequence). The CDR3 runs 12 residues. With 5 bases removed from V and 6 bases from J, the gap between germline ends came to 14 bases.

The rearrangement uses TRBV7-8 and TRBJ2-7, with 7 bases matching TRBD1. The length of the CDR3 is 15 residues. The germline CDR1 and CDR2 sequences are SGHVS and FQNEAQ. The V gene end was trimmed by 0 bases and the J gene end by 3 bases; junction bases not matched to a gene: 5. This chain's CDR3 is CASSLAPGQNYEQYF. The DNA for the CDR3 is TGTGCCAGCAGCTTAGCTCCGGGACAGAACTACGAGCAGTACTTC. The full variable domain, with the rest looked up from reference TRBV7-8 and TRBJ2-7, is GAGVSQSPRYKVAKRGQDVALRCDPISGHVSLFWYQQALGQGPEFLTYFQNEAQLDKSGLPSDRFFAERPEGSVSTLKIQRTQQEDSAVYLCASSLAPGQNYEQYFGPGTRLTVT.

V usage is TRBV2 and J usage is TRBJ1-1; tentative D call: TRBD1 (6 bases). This CDR3 region has 14 residues. V was pared by 6 bases and J by 6 bases, with 17 bases between. Germline V gene lookup returns CDR1 SNHLY and CDR2 FYNNEI. The CDR3 bases are TGTGCCAGCAGCCTCACGGGGGGCGGCCCTGAAGCTTTCTTT. Protein sequence: CASSLTGGGPEAFF.

The chain combines TRBV10-1 with TRBJ2-2, with 8 positions matching TRBD1. The germline V gene encodes CDR1 WNHNN and CDR2 SYGVQD (reference sequence). The CDR3 has 16 amino acids. J lost 8 bases, V lost 0 bases, and 8 bases had no gene match. CDR3 protein: CASSESRTGLAGELFF. CDR3 in DNA: TGCGCCAGCAGTGAGTCTCGGACAGGGTTGGCTGGGGAGCTGTTTTTT.

This clonotype was counted ten times or more. V gene TRBV11-2 combines with J gene TRBJ1-6, with 7 nucleotides matching TRBD1. V trimming: 3 bases; J trimming: 10 bases; junction bases outside the gene matches: 12. Per the germline V gene, CDR1 is SGHAT and CDR2 is FQNNGV. The CDR3 runs 16 residues. The CDR3 region has the DNA TGTGCCAGCAGCTTTTGGTACCGGGACAGTGAGTCACCCCTCCACTTT. Its translation is CASSFWYRDSESPLHF.

Many counts were recorded for this clonotype. The V call is TRBV28, the J call TRBJ1-5; 7 nucleotides align to TRBD1. V lost 5 bases and J lost 2; bases outside the gene matches: 6. Per germline, CDR1 MDHEN and CDR2 SYDVKM. CDR3 length: 15 amino acids. DNA for the CDR3: TGTGCCAGCAGTACGATCGGACAGGGCAATCAGCCCCAGCATTTT. Protein sequence: CASSTIGQGNQPQHF.

This clonotype appeared a few times. The gene calls are TRBV28 and TRBJ2-2; 8 bases are a match to TRBD2. This CDR3 has 16 amino acids. CDR1 is MDHEN and CDR2 is SYDVKM in the germline V gene. V lost 4 bases and J lost 2; bases outside the gene matches: 6. CDR3 loop: CASSSPGGSNTGELFF. For the CDR3, the DNA is TGTGCCAGCAGTTCCCCGGGAGGGAGCAACACCGGGGAGCTGTTTTTT.

This clonotype was counted ten times or more. CDR3 nucleotide sequence: TGTGCCAGCAGTGCGACTAGCGGTCAAGAGACCCAGTACTTC. The encoded protein is CASSATSGQETQYF. The chain employs TRBV2 and TRBJ2-5, with 9 bases aligning to TRBD2. V lost 4 bases and J lost 2; bases outside the gene matches: 2. CDR1 and CDR2 (germline): SNHLY, FYNNEI. The CDR3 is 14 amino acids.

This chain uses TRBV20-1 with TRBJ2-7, with D possibly matching TRBD2 (6 bases). The CDR3 consists of 14 residues. Trimming shortened V by 0 bases and J by 0 bases, and 9 bases separated the two germline ends. Germline V CDR1 and CDR2: DFQATT, SNEGSKA (reference sequence). This CDR3 reads CSARDSGSSYEQYF. CDR3 coding DNA: TGCAGTGCTAGAGATAGCGGTAGCTCCTACGAGCAGTACTTC.

Of note for this clonotype: This could be a read error, since a much larger clone is one nucleotide away. The J gene is TRBJ2-2, the V gene TRBV6-1; 7 bases align to TRBD2. This CDR3 is 15 amino acids long. From germline, CDR1 is MNHNS and CDR2 SASEGT. CDR3 region: CASSQAGTNAGELFF. The DNA for the CDR3 is TGTGCCAGCAGTCAAGCGGGGACGAACGCCGGGGAGCTGTTTTTT.

This clonotype was counted ten times or more. This chain uses TRBV27 with TRBJ1-5; 10 bases agree with TRBD1. The CDR3 spans 16 residues. The junction had 8 bases not matched to a gene; V was cut back by 5 bases and J by 4 bases. CDR1 MNHEY and CDR2 SMNVEV come from the germline V gene (reference sequence). The CDR3 reads CASSPWTGGVNQPQHF. DNA of the CDR3: TGTGCCAGCAGTCCGTGGACAGGGGGAGTGAATCAGCCCCAGCATTTT.

This clonotype has a count of ten or more. The chain recombines TRBV27 with TRBJ2-7; D is unclear. The CDR3 extends over 13 amino acids. The V end lost 3 bases, the J end lost 4 bases, and 10 bases lay between the germline ends. From germline, CDR1 is MNHEY and CDR2 SMNVEV (reference sequence). Here the CDR3 reads CASSFGPRYEQYF. The CDR3 DNA reads as TGTGCCAGCAGTTTCGGTCCCCGTTACGAGCAGTACTTC.